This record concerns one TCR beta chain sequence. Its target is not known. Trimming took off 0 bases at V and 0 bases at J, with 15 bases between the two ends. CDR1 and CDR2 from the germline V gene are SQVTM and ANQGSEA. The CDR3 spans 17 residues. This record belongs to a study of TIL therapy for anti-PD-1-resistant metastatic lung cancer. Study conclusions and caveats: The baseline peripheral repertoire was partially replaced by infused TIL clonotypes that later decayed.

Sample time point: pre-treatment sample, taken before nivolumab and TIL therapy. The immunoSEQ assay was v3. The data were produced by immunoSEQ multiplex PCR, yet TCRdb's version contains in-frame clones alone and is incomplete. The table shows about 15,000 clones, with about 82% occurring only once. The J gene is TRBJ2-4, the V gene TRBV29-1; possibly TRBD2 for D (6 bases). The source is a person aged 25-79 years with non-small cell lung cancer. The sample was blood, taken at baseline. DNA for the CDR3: TGCAGCGTTGAAGATCCTGGGGGGATACTAGCCAAAAACATTCAGTACTTC. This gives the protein CSVEDPGGILAKNIQYF. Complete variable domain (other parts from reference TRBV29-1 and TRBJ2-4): SAVISQKPSRDICQRGTSLTIQCQVDSQVTMMFWYRQQPGQSLTLIATANQGSEATYESGFVIDKFPISRPNLTFSTLTVSNMSPEDSSIYLCSVEDPGGILAKNIQYFGAGTRLSVL.